The 31 T cell receptor beta chains in this list originate from one sample, sequenced in a study of blood T cell repertoires in COVID-19. The table came from immunoSEQ multiplex PCR; TCRdb's copy has only in-frame clones and leaves some out. The sample records some 46,000 clones, approximately 83% being singletons. Input material: peripheral blood. Every receptor here comes from a woman of 80 years or more with COVID-19, enrolled during active disease.

The chain carries TRBV10-3 and TRBJ2-3; no reliable D call. Trimming took off 2 bases at V and 4 bases at J, with 4 bases between the two ends. CDR3 size: 12 residues. CDR1 ENHRY and CDR2 SYGVKD come from the germline V gene. This chain's CDR3 is CAISEIADTQYF. Here the CDR3 DNA reads TGTGCCATCAGTGAGATCGCAGATACGCAGTATTTT.

This clone was observed a handful of times. V and J are TRBV19 and TRBJ2-1, with 7 bases aligning to TRBD2. Trimming took 9 bases from V and 13 from J; bases not matched to a gene: 21. The CDR3 extends over 15 amino acids. Per germline, CDR1 LNHDA and CDR2 SQIVND (reference sequence). CDR3 in amino acids: CASTTSGNTLRDQFF. The CDR3 bases are TGTGCCAGCACTACCAGCGGGAACACCCTCAGGGACCAGTTCTTC. The variable domain in full, completed from reference TRBV19 and TRBJ2-1, reads DGGITQSPKYLFRKEGQNVTLSCEQNLNHDAMYWYRQDPGQGLRLIYYSQIVNDFQKGDIAEGYSVSREKKESFPLTVTSAQKNPTAFYLCASTTSGNTLRDQFFGPGTRLTVL.

Only a few counts were recorded for this clone. The chain carries TRBV4-3 and TRBJ1-1, with a tentative D call TRBD1 (6 bases). Per the germline V gene, CDR1 is LGHNA and CDR2 is YSLEER. Trimming removed 2 bases at V and 8 bases at J, with 12 bases between. The CDR3 runs to 13 residues. The chain's CDR3 is CASSQQQGSEAFF. CDR3 DNA: TGCGCCAGCAGCCAACAACAGGGATCCGAAGCTTTCTTT.

The V and J genes are TRBV5-1 and TRBJ2-1; TRBD1 agrees at 9 bases. The CDR3 has 14 residues. Unmatched junction bases numbered 3, after V lost 4 bases and J lost 4 bases. Germline CDR1 reads SGHRS; CDR2 reads YFSETQ. In DNA, the CDR3 is TGCGCCAGCAGCGCCGGGACAGGGTACAATGAGCAGTTCTTC. Residues: CASSAGTGYNEQFF.

The chain recombines TRBV2 with TRBJ2-6; D may be TRBD1 (6 bases). The length of the CDR3 is 17 residues. Trimming removed 7 bases from V and 0 bases from J, with 16 bases in between. The V gene's germline CDR1 is SNHLY and CDR2 FYNNEI. The DNA for the CDR3 is TGTGCCAGCAAGACAGGACAGAGCTTCTCTGGGGCCAACGTCCTGACTTTC. It is translated as CASKTGQSFSGANVLTF. The complete variable domain, with remaining parts taken from reference TRBV2 and TRBJ2-6, reads EPEVTQTPSHQVTQMGQEVILRCVPISNHLYFYWYRQILGQKVEFLVSFYNNEISEKSEIFDDQFSVERPDGSNFTLKIRSTKLEDSAMYFCASKTGQSFSGANVLTFGAGSRLTVL.

The chain carries TRBV6-6 and TRBJ1-6; 8 nucleotides align to TRBD1. The CDR3 contains 17 residues. Germline CDR1 and CDR2: MNHNY and SVGAGI (reference sequence). After removal of 5 bases from V and 4 bases from J, the junction contained 10 bases not matched to a gene. The CDR3 region has the DNA TGTGCCAGCAGTCGACCCCGGACAGGGCCTTATAATTCACCCCTCCACTTT. Residues: CASSRPRTGPYNSPLHF.

The chain couples TRBV6-6 to TRBJ2-7; D might be TRBD2 (5 bases). This CDR3 comprises 14 residues. V was clipped by 7 bases and J by 1 base, with 14 bases between them. Germline lookup yields CDR1 MNHNY and CDR2 SVGAGI (reference sequence). CDR3 nucleotides: TGTGCCAGCACCTCCCCCGGGGTGTCCTACGAGCAGTACTTC. Translating gives CASTSPGVSYEQYF.

In its sample, this clone was seen once. This chain links TRBV14 with TRBJ1-1; TRBD1 is a possible D gene (6 bases). This CDR3 is built from 13 residues. V was shortened by 5 bases and J by 3 bases, with 10 bases between the two germline ends. The germline CDR1 and CDR2 sequences are SGHDN and FVKESK. DNA of the CDR3: TGTGCCAGCAGCTCCCAGGGGTACACTGAAGCTTTCTTT. Amino acid sequence: CASSSQGYTEAFF.

This clone was detected only a few times. The chain employs TRBV6-2 or TRBV6-3 and TRBJ1-5; 7 bases match TRBD1. V trimming: 2 bases; J trimming: 1 base; junction bases outside the gene matches: 5. This CDR3 has 16 amino acids. Germline CDR1 MNHEY, CDR2 SVGEGT. CDR3 sequence reads: CASSYVQGKSNQPQHF. The CDR3 DNA reads TGTGCCAGCAGTTACGTACAGGGGAAGAGCAATCAGCCCCAGCATTTT.

CDR3 nucleotide sequence: TGTGCCAGCAGCTCACAGGGGGCAGGCACAGATACGCAGTATTTT. Protein product: CASSSQGAGTDTQYF. The chain employs TRBV5-8 and TRBJ2-3; TRBD1 matches at 9 bases. Germline trimming cut 3 bases from V and 1 base from J; bases unmatched to any gene: 3. Germline loops: CDR1 SGHTS, CDR2 YDEGEE. The CDR3 runs to 15 residues.

The chain links TRBV5-6 to TRBJ1-6; D gene ambiguous. Germline CDR1 reads SGHDT; CDR2 reads YYEEEE. Trimming left V 2 bases short and J 6 bases short, with 9 bases between. The length of the CDR3 is 14 residues. The CDR3 spells CASSFHGFNSPLHF. As DNA, the CDR3 is TGTGCCAGCAGCTTTCACGGGTTTAATTCACCCCTCCACTTT.

The CDR3 sequence is CAAAPAGDQPQHF. The CDR3 DNA sequence: TGTGCCGCCGCCCCGGCGGGGGATCAGCCCCAGCATTTT. The chain couples TRBV10-3 to TRBJ1-5, with TRBD1 as a possible D gene (5 bases). The CDR3 consists of 13 residues. The V end was cut by 11 bases, the J end by 5 bases, with 16 bases between. Germline-derived CDR1 and CDR2 are ENHRY and SYGVKD.

The sample holds a few counts of this clone. The chain recombines TRBV5-4 with TRBJ2-7, with 9 bases aligning to TRBD2. The CDR3 consists of 15 residues. Germline V gene sequence: CDR1 SGHNT, CDR2 YYREEE (reference sequence). The ends lost 0 bases at V and 1 base at J; junction bases unmatched: 2. The CDR3 loop is CASSLASGASYEQYF. The CDR3 bases are TGTGCCAGCAGCTTGGCTAGCGGGGCATCCTACGAGCAGTACTTC.

The chain links TRBV28 to TRBJ2-6, with 7 bases aligning to TRBD1. Germline assignment: CDR1 MDHEN and CDR2 SYDVKM. V trimming: 6 bases; J trimming: 0 bases; junction bases outside the gene matches: 20. The CDR3 totals 21 residues. CDR3: CASSRDRVIYGVLSGANVLTF. The CDR3 bases are TGTGCCAGCAGCAGGGACAGAGTGATCTATGGAGTTCTCTCTGGGGCCAACGTCCTGACTTTC.

The chain links TRBV6-5 to TRBJ2-5, with D possibly TRBD2 on 6 matching bases. Germline CDR1 and CDR2: MNHEY and SVGAGI. The V end was cut by 0 bases, the J end by 4 bases, with 9 bases between. This CDR3 contains 14 residues. CDR3: CASSYSAGRETQYF. The CDR3 region has the DNA TGTGCCAGCAGTTACTCCGCGGGAAGAGAGACCCAGTACTTC.

The chain uses TRBV5-1 and TRBJ2-2; a possible D gene is TRBD2 (6 bases). Looked up from germline, CDR1 is SGHRS and CDR2 is YFSETQ. Trimming removed 2 bases from V and 5 bases from J, with 7 bases in between. CDR3 length: 13 amino acids. This CDR3 reads CASSFRGTGELFF. The CDR3 coding sequence is TGCGCCAGCAGCTTCCGGGGGACCGGGGAGCTGTTTTTT. The full variable domain, its missing parts supplied by reference TRBV5-1 and TRBJ2-2, is KAGVTQTPRYLIKTRGQQVTLSCSPISGHRSVSWYQQTPGQGLQFLFEYFSETQRNKGNFPGRFSGRQFSNSRSEMNVSTLELGDSALYLCASSFRGTGELFFGEGSRLTVL.

The chain employs TRBV29-1 and TRBJ1-2; TRBD1 matches at 8 bases. Per the germline V gene, CDR1 is SQVTM and CDR2 is ANQGSEA. Trimming removed 5 bases from V and 7 bases from J; junction bases left unmatched: 6. The CDR3 runs to 12 residues. The CDR3 DNA reads TGCAGCGTTATCCGGGACAGGACTGGCTACACCTTC. It translates to CSVIRDRTGYTF.

The chain is built from TRBV28 and TRBJ1-3; D remains ambiguous. Per the germline V gene, CDR1 is MDHEN and CDR2 is SYDVKM. Trimming removed 5 bases from V and 12 bases from J, with 11 bases in between. The CDR3 sequence is 11 residues long. CDR3: CASSDLEGIYF. Here the CDR3 DNA reads TGTGCCAGCAGTGACCTTGAGGGCATATATTTT.

V usage is TRBV28 and J usage is TRBJ2-6, with 7 bases aligning to TRBD1. Unmatched junction bases numbered 8, after V lost 5 bases and J lost 1 base. This CDR3 contains 17 residues. Germline V lookup: CDR1 MDHEN, CDR2 SYDVKM. CDR3 amino acids: CASSPPTGSSGANVLTF. CDR3 nucleotide sequence: TGTGCCAGCAGTCCCCCGACAGGGTCATCTGGGGCCAACGTCCTGACTTTC.

This clone was seen only a few times. This chain joins TRBV29-1 and TRBJ2-2; D remains ambiguous. The ends were cut back, 5 bases at V and 1 base at J, with 11 bases in the middle. The CDR3 covers 14 residues. The germline V gene encodes CDR1 SQVTM and CDR2 ANQGSEA. CDR3 DNA: TGCAGCGTTTTCAGTCGAGGGAACACCGGGGAGCTGTTTTTT. As protein: CSVFSRGNTGELFF.

This clone showed up just a few times. The CDR3: CASSFTGNTEAFF. The CDR3 DNA reads as TGTGCCAGTAGTTTCACAGGGAACACTGAAGCTTTCTTT. The J gene is TRBJ1-1, the V gene TRBV19; tentative D call: TRBD1 (5 bases). V lost 5 bases to trimming and J lost 1 base, with 8 bases between them. This CDR3 has 13 amino acids. The germline gives CDR1 LNHDA, CDR2 SQIVND (reference sequence).

V gene TRBV7-2 combines with J gene TRBJ2-3; possible D gene TRBD2, 6 bases. The CDR3 extends over 17 amino acids. CDR1 and CDR2 from the germline V gene are SGHTA and FQGNSA. Trimming took 5 bases from V and 4 from J, leaving 22 bases between them. The CDR3 nucleotides read TGTGCCAGCAGCGCCCGGGGAGCGGGCTTTGATTCAGATACGCAGTATTTT. It is translated as CASSARGAGFDSDTQYF.

The gene calls are TRBV24-1 and TRBJ2-1; 9 bases fit TRBD2. Per the germline V gene, CDR1 is KGHDR and CDR2 is SFDVKD. The junction had 6 bases not matched to a gene; V was cut back by 10 bases and J by 0 bases. This CDR3 spans 15 amino acids. DNA for the CDR3: TGTGCCACAGGGACTAGCCGAGACTCCTACAATGAGCAGTTCTTC. Translation gives CATGTSRDSYNEQFF.

This clone was picked up one time. V gene TRBV7-9 combines with J gene TRBJ1-5; perhaps TRBD1 as D (5 bases). This CDR3 contains 13 residues. Trimming shortened V by 8 bases and J by 5 bases, and 13 bases separated the two germline ends. The germline CDR1 and CDR2 sequences are SEHNR and FQNEAQ (reference sequence). DNA of the CDR3: TGTGCCAGCTCCCGGGGGACCGATCAGCCCCAGCATTTT. This translates into CASSRGTDQPQHF.

The DNA of the CDR3 is TGTGCCACCAGCAGAGGGATTGGCGGGGGGGCCTACGAGCAGTACTTC. Encoded protein: CATSRGIGGGAYEQYF. The chain couples TRBV15 to TRBJ2-7; 9 bases are shared with TRBD2. The V and J ends lost 1 base and 2 bases, in that order; junction bases with no gene match: 6. Germline V lookup: CDR1 LNHNV, CDR2 YYDKDF (reference sequence). This CDR3 spans 16 amino acids.

V usage is TRBV2 and J usage is TRBJ2-1; a possible D gene is TRBD2 (5 bases). CDR1 and CDR2 from the germline V gene are SNHLY and FYNNEI. The CDR3 covers 19 residues. The V and J ends lost 4 bases and 0 bases respectively, with 22 bases between them. The CDR3 spells CASSVPPWSSESSYNEQFF. The DNA for the CDR3 is TGTGCCAGCAGTGTGCCCCCTTGGAGTAGCGAGAGCTCCTACAATGAGCAGTTCTTC.

The chain has TRBV27 and TRBJ1-2; 10 nucleotides agree with TRBD1. The ends lost 4 bases at V and 7 bases at J; junction bases unmatched: 6. This CDR3 is 14 amino acids long. Germline-derived CDR1 and CDR2 are MNHEY and SMNVEV (reference sequence). CDR3 coding DNA: TGTGCCAGCAGTTCCGGGACAGGGGTTCGTGGCTACACCTTC. Amino acid sequence: CASSSGTGVRGYTF.

V is TRBV27 and J is TRBJ1-5; D is unclear. V lost 9 bases and J 3 bases, leaving 12 bases between the germline ends. CDR1 and CDR2 (germline): MNHEY, SMNVEV (reference sequence). This CDR3 has 13 residues. In nucleotides, the CDR3 is TGTGCCAGTAGCTTGGTTCCCAATCAGCCCCAGCATTTT. Protein: CASSLVPNQPQHF.

V is TRBV5-6 and J is TRBJ2-1; 9 bases map to TRBD1. This CDR3 contains 16 residues. Per germline, CDR1 SGHDT and CDR2 YYEEEE. The J segment lost 0 bases and the V segment lost 5 bases, leaving 6 bases of the junction unmatched. This chain's CDR3 is CASRRDRVGSYNEQFF. The CDR3 region has the DNA TGTGCCAGCAGGCGGGACAGGGTAGGCTCCTACAATGAGCAGTTCTTC.

V gene TRBV27 combines with J gene TRBJ1-2; D may be TRBD1 (6 bases). The V and J ends lost 5 bases and 6 bases respectively, with 22 bases between them. Germline CDR1 and CDR2: MNHEY and SMNVEV (reference sequence). This CDR3 has 16 amino acids. CDR3 in DNA: TGTGCCAGCAGTCCAGGGGCAATGGGGCCTTTCCATGGCTACACCTTC. Protein product: CASSPGAMGPFHGYTF.

The rearrangement joins TRBV7-9 to TRBJ2-5; D ambiguous. CDR1 and CDR2 from the germline V gene are SEHNR and FQNEAQ (reference sequence). This CDR3 region has 13 residues. V was cut by 1 base and J by 5 bases, with 8 bases left in between. In nucleotides, the CDR3 is TGTGCCAGCAGCTTAGATTCGCGGGAGACCCAGTACTTC. It specifies CASSLDSRETQYF. Combining the CDR3 with reference TRBV7-9 and TRBJ2-5 gives the whole variable domain DTGVSQNPRHKITKRGQNVTFRCDPISEHNRLYWYRQTLGQGPEFLTYFQNEAQLEKSRLLSDRFSAERPKGSFSTLEIQRTEQGDSAMYLCASSLDSRETQYFGPGTRLLVL.